This section outlines one TCR beta chain sequence together with its context. The antigen it recognizes is unknown. Base-call qualities are not available, and no considerably larger clone is one nucleotide away. This sample was included in a study of regulatory T cells in long-lasting Graves disease (dated by TCRdb to about 2021). At the level of the whole study: Patients with newly diagnosed Graves' disease had been on antithyroid drugs for under 3 months. Peripheral blood TCR sequencing and RNA sequencing compared persistent Graves' disease patients with newly diagnosed Graves' disease patients. The study took place in China and was registered as a clinical trial. A total of around 35 samples underwent TCR sequencing, from about 13 patients with persistent Graves' disease and some 20 patients with newly diagnosed Graves' disease. The paper's findings and limits, for the study overall: The study examined only peripheral blood because the primary lesion, thyroid tissue, could not be accessed. Lower TCR Shannon entropy and fewer highly expanded clones were observed in persistent Graves' disease patients than in newly diagnosed patients, which suggested clonal expansion. Sequencing and analysis were restricted to the TCR beta chain. A larger number of public clonotypes was shared among persistent patients (approximately 3,000) than among newly diagnosed patients (around 970). TRBV28, TRBJ1-2 and TRBJ2-5 were preferentially used in persistent disease, while TRBV20-1 and TRBJ2-1 were favored in newly diagnosed disease. The small sample size was acknowledged by the authors as a limitation that may reduce accuracy.

According to the study, the label for this sample's time point signals: newly diagnosed GD, antithyroid drugs for less than 3 months. For both TCR sequencing and RNA sequencing, RNA was extracted from PBMCs in TRIzol. Graves' disease was diagnosed according to American Thyroid Association guidelines. Patients were recruited from an endocrinology department in Xi'an, China. Each patient gave 9 to 10 milliliters of peripheral blood, collected in an EDTA anticoagulant tube. Ficoll Paque Plus density gradient separation was used to isolate PBMCs, and no additional T cell sorting was done. An Agilent 2100 Bioanalyzer and agarose gel were used to assess RNA quality, and a NanoDrop 2000 was used to measure RNA concentration. Per the germline V gene (reference sequence), LGHDT is the CDR1 and YNNKEL is the CDR2. The CDR3 goes from the cysteine to the phenylalanine over 13 residues. CDR3 DNA only is kept here, 39 bases in frame from base 1. At the junction V is shortened by 4 bases and J by 10 bases, with 14 bases in between.

Libraries were constructed by multiplex PCR. This sample was sequenced with an Illumina HiSeq 4000. To build TCR beta libraries, CDR3 regions were amplified by Arm-PCR using iRepertoire HTBI primers. Before sequencing, the PCR products underwent gel purification. Turning to the authors' computational methods: A total of roughly 65 TRBV and approximately 13 TRBJ segments were identified across samples and were used for gene usage analysis of CDR3 amino acid clonotypes. Filtered high-quality paired reads were merged into contigs using COPE and FqMerger. BLAST was used to align contigs to IMGT TRBV, TRBD and TRBJ reference genes, and CDR3 was defined according to IMGT. Highly expanded clones were defined as clonotypes with a frequency above 0.1%. Repertoire diversity was measured by Shannon entropy, and V-J evenness by the Gini coefficient. Public clonotypes were defined as clonotypes shared by more than one individual. Through fastp at Q25 and MiXCR, TCRdb rebuilt clones from the public reads, retaining in-frame beta chains. Rows with a matching CDR3 protein are joined into one entry that keeps the most common DNA and genes. The V and J calls were determined by TCRdb, not by the authors. For this sample there are about 440,000 distinct CDR3 sequences; 14% to 15% appear just once. The ten largest clones represent roughly a sixth of the sample.

This same sample was also part of a study on T cells in Graves' hyperthyroidism and ophthalmopathy. The second publication reports: Stable Graves' hyperthyroidism was defined as no progression to ophthalmopathy during 18 months of follow-up. Hyperthyroidism patients were newly diagnosed, had a disease duration of under 2 months, and were aged 18 to 65 years. Any patient with an uncontrolled infection, another autoimmune disease, pregnancy or lactation was excluded. Clinical symptoms, serum thyroxine and TRAb, thyroid ultrasound, and orbital computed tomography formed the basis for the diagnoses. The first round of RT-PCR for the TCR CDR3 was performed with the HTBI primer set and the Qiagen OneStep RT-PCR kit. Most expanded thyroid clonotypes (frequency above 0.001) were also detected in blood, suggesting blood repertoires may reflect thyroid immune responses. A 13 V-J signature model separated ophthalmopathy from stable hyperthyroidism, with approximately 87% sensitivity and around 84% specificity in cross-validation and 80%/75% in testing. In validation, progression to ophthalmopathy was predicted by the model with about 70% sensitivity and around 76% specificity, a median of roughly six months before onset. To identify distinguishing TCR V-J signatures, a discovery cohort of roughly 100 patients was used, comprising 43 with Graves' ophthalmopathy and approximately 58 with stable Graves' hyperthyroidism. Prospective prediction of ophthalmopathy was tested in an independent validation cohort consisting of 18 to 20 hyperthyroidism patients and around 16 patients who later progressed to ophthalmopathy. The 85 to 100 discovery patients were divided at random into training and test sets in a 7:3 ratio. In addition, the study compared T-cell repertoires in thyroid tissue and in blood from roughly 6 Graves' hyperthyroidism patients. After blood sampling, hyperthyroidism patients were treated with methimazole at a starting dose of 30 mg daily, and ophthalmopathy patients were treated with high-dose intravenous methylprednisolone. The libraries were constructed in a second round of multiplex PCR and then size-selected and purified. Libraries were sequenced paired-end with 100 bp reads on an Illumina HiSeq2000. SOAPnuke was used to process the raw data, with reads discarded if the reads contained adapters or uncalled bases, had a mean Phred below 15, or lacked an exact constant-primer or identifier match. High-quality paired reads were merged using COPE v1.2.5, and each unique nucleotide sequence was defined as a clonotype. MiTCR v1.1 was used to align clonotypes to the IMGT TRBV, TRBD and TRBJ reference segments. Analysis was restricted to V-J combinations with a frequency above 0.0001, which covered roughly 99% of repertoires. The TCS score was defined as F50 (clonal expansion) divided by E x V (chaos), with BLOSUM62-based TCRdist calculated between CDR3 peptides within each V-J. Welch's t-statistics and random forest reduced approximately 520 V-J features to some 14, which were used in a naive Bayes classifier (R e1071). Sample size was not statistically predetermined, and blinding of investigators to group allocation was not performed. According to the paper, TCR Vbeta CDR3 sequencing was carried out on about 140 peripheral blood samples, which came from more than 40 ophthalmopathy, around 75 hyperthyroidism and about 17 progressor patients.

Recombination connected TRBV3-1 to TRBJ2-1; the D call could be TRBD1 or TRBD2, with each sharing 5 bases. The sequence was collected from a woman younger than 45 with Graves disease. Donor details come from another sample of the same person, matched by shared clones. The sample was peripheral blood mononuclear cells (PBMCs), taken at new diagnosis, from a patient treated with antithyroid drugs. The DNA sequence reads TGTGCCAGCAGCCCCGGGACGGGCTACGAGCAGTTCTTC. Its coded protein is CASSPGTGYEQFF.